Shown below are 11 T cell receptor beta chains from a single sample sequenced in a study of cytomegalovirus exposure and HLA in healthy donors. The study ran its PCR with 60 Vbeta and 13 Jbeta primers. The method was immunoSEQ multiplex PCR; TCRdb's version includes in-frame clones alone and lacks a portion of them. The sample yields fewer than 90,000 clones, roughly 80% seen once. Sequenced sample: PBMCs. The receptors originated from a man in his thirties or forties in good health and CMV-seropositive.

The chain uses TRBV6-5 and TRBJ2-6; D unclear. The CDR3 is 16 residues long. The germline gives CDR1 MNHEY, CDR2 SVGAGI. V shed 0 bases and J shed 0 bases, with 6 bases lying between them. The DNA of the CDR3 is TGTGCCAGCAGTTACTCGCCGGGCTCTGGGGCCAACGTCCTGACTTTC. Translation gives CASSYSPGSGANVLTF.

V gene TRBV7-9 combines with J gene TRBJ1-2; D is perhaps TRBD1 (6 bases). The V end was cut by 5 bases, the J end by 3 bases, with 22 bases between. The germline V gene encodes CDR1 SEHNR and CDR2 FQNEAQ (reference sequence). This CDR3 comprises 17 residues. In nucleotides, the CDR3 is TGTGCCAGCAGCGGCCCCCTCCCCGTGCCAGGGGACTATGGCTACACCTTC. Protein product: CASSGPLPVPGDYGYTF.

This chain joins TRBV5-1 and TRBJ2-5; D gene unclear. Between the trimmed V and J ends, which lost 0 bases and 0 bases, there was a span of 9 bases. This CDR3 comprises 15 residues. Germline-derived CDR1 and CDR2 are SGHRS and YFSETQ. The CDR3 nucleotides are TGCGCCAGCAGCTTGGTGTTCACAGACCAAGAGACCCAGTACTTC. Its protein product is CASSLVFTDQETQYF.

This chain uses TRBV28 with TRBJ1-2; 11 bases line up with TRBD1. V was pared by 6 bases and J by 0 bases, with 12 bases of the junction left unmatched. This CDR3 is 18 amino acids long. The germline V gene has CDR1 MDHEN and CDR2 SYDVKM. CDR3 sequence: CASSAPGTGGLSNYGYTF. The CDR3 coding sequence is TGTGCCAGCAGCGCGCCCGGGACAGGGGGACTATCTAACTATGGCTACACCTTC.

This clone was seen more than once but under ten times. This chain joins TRBV6-5 and TRBJ1-6; TRBD1 is a possible D gene (6 bases). Germline CDR1 is MNHEY and CDR2 is SVGAGI. V dropped 6 bases and J dropped 7 bases, with 16 bases sitting between them. The CDR3 consists of 15 residues. The CDR3 reads CASSPRTAVNSPLHF. The CDR3, as DNA: TGTGCCAGCAGCCCGCGGACAGCCGTCAATTCACCCCTCCACTTT.

The V and J genes are TRBV7-8 and TRBJ1-1; D not resolved. CDR1 is SGHVS and CDR2 is FQNEAQ in the germline V gene. The V and J ends lost 5 bases and 4 bases respectively, with 17 bases between them. The CDR3 is 15 residues long. The CDR3 reads CASSKRRGQSTEAFF. The CDR3, as DNA: TGTGCCAGCAGCAAACGCCGGGGTCAGAGCACTGAAGCTTTCTTT.

This chain joins TRBV6-6 and TRBJ1-4, with 8 bases aligning to TRBD1. The CDR3 loop spans 14 amino acids. Trimming at V came to 6 bases and at J to 8 bases, leaving 8 bases not matched to a gene. Germline loops: CDR1 MNHNY, CDR2 SVGAGI (reference sequence). CDR3 loop: CASRRDRGGEKLFF. CDR3 nucleotides: TGTGCCAGCAGACGAGACAGGGGAGGAGAAAAACTGTTTTTT.

Details on this clone: Other DNA sequences in this specimen translate into the identical CDR3. The CDR3 nucleotides read TGTGCCGGGCGAACAGGCTCCTCTTACAATGAGCAGTTCTTC. It translates to CAGRTGSSYNEQFF. V and J are TRBV5-4 and TRBJ2-1, with D perhaps TRBD1 (5 bases). From germline, CDR1 is SGHNT and CDR2 YYREEE (reference sequence). The CDR3 is 14 amino acids. V was cut by 10 bases and J by 4 bases, with 18 bases left in between.

This chain links TRBV5-3 with TRBJ1-1; the D is unclear. TRBV5-3 is noted as an ORF with a role that remains uncertain. The CDR3 has 16 amino acids. Trimming took off 2 bases at V and 0 bases at J, with 14 bases between the two ends. The CDR3 DNA follows: TGTGCCAGAAGCTTCGCTGGGTGGGCCATGAACACTGAAGCTTTCTTT. Protein: CARSFAGWAMNTEAFF.

V and J are TRBV7-3 and TRBJ2-3; D may be TRBD2 (6 bases). The CDR3 sequence is 16 residues long. Germline CDR1 and CDR2: SGHTA and FQGTGA. The V end lost 2 bases, the J end lost 0 bases, and 12 bases lay between the germline ends. The CDR3 region has the DNA TGTGCCAGCAGCTTAGTTAGCGGAGTAAGCACAGATACGCAGTATTTT. Translation gives CASSLVSGVSTDTQYF. The full variable domain, completed using reference TRBV7-3 and TRBJ2-3, is GAGVSQTPSNKVTEKGKYVELRCDPISGHTALYWYRQSLGQGPEFLIYFQGTGAADDSGLPNDRFFAVRPEGSVSTLKIQRTERGDSAVYLCASSLVSGVSTDTQYFGPGTRLTVL.

The V call is TRBV4-2, the J call TRBJ2-6, with D tentatively TRBD2 (6 bases). Germline V gene sequence: CDR1 LGHNA, CDR2 YNFKEQ. The CDR3 contains 17 residues. Trimming took off 0 bases at V and 2 bases at J, with 11 bases between the two ends. CDR3 bases: TGTGCCAGCAGCCAAGACGGAGGGGCTGCTGGGGCCAACGTCCTGACTTTC. Protein: CASSQDGGAAGANVLTF.